This T cell receptor beta chain is drawn from a study of shared clonotypes between healthy human individuals. In the case of this clone: What it binds is not known.

Germline V CDR1 and CDR2: SGHRS, YFSETQ. The CDR3 totals 14 residues. The germline V and J ends were trimmed by 2 bases and 0 bases, with 8 bases remaining between them. In the sorted-subset replicate PCRs, around 0.2 ug DNA, 25,000 to 35,000 T cell genomes, was used. The method was immunoSEQ multiplex PCR; TCRdb's version includes in-frame clones alone and lacks a portion of them. The repertoire holds 2,500,000 or so clones, just under 95% seen once, with approximately 0.4% in the top ten. Broader study findings: Non-shared clonotypes displayed generation probabilities falling below those of clonotypes present in all four donors.

The sample taken for sequencing was naive CD4+ T cells from PBMCs. Subset specified: CD45RA+ positively selected. This clonotype was obtained from a man aged 18 to 30 in good health. Some clones in this sample may be carry-over from other donors' samples. This chain links TRBV5-1 with TRBJ2-5, with no clear D. The CDR3 loop is CASSFGNYQETQYF. CDR3 sequence (DNA): TGCGCCAGCAGCTTTGGCAATTACCAAGAGACCCAGTACTTC.